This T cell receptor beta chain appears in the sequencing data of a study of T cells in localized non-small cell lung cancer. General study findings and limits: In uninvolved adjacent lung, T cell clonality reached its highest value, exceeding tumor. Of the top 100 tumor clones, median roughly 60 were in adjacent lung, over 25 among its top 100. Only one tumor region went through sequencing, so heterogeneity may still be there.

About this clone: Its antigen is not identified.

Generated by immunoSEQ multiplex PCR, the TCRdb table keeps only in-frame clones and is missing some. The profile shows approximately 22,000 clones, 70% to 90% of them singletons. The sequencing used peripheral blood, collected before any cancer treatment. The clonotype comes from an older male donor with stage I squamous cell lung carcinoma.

CDR3 sequence (DNA): TGTGCCAGCAGTCAAACAGGGTTCAATCAGCCCCAGCATTTT. Translating gives CASSQTGFNQPQHF. This chain joins TRBV25-1 and TRBJ1-5, with D perhaps TRBD1 (6 bases). The CDR3 loop spans 14 amino acids. V gave up 5 bases and J gave up 3 bases, with 11 bases separating them. Looked up from germline, CDR1 is MGHDK and CDR2 is SYGVNS.